One sample yielded the 5 T cell receptor beta chains listed below, sequenced in a study of spatial heterogeneity in lung cancer. Each CDR3 protein gets one entry after TCRdb re-called the 5' RACE reads with MiXCR. The sample contains thousands of distinct CDR3 sequences, around 9.6% of which appear only once. Specified time point: sample taken at primary tumor resection. Whole RNA, isolated from tumor, nontumor lung or frozen PBMC, was sequenced without prior sorting. This specimen was PBMCs, taken at surgery. The receptors were gathered from a male donor with early-stage non-small cell lung cancer.

The table lists this clonotype with a few counts. The chain carries TRBV9 and TRBJ2-5; D possibly corresponds to TRBD2 (6 bases). Trimming took off 2 bases at V and 4 bases at J, with 21 bases between the two ends. The CDR3 runs 17 residues. Germline CDR1 reads SGDLS; CDR2 reads YYNGEE. In DNA form, the CDR3 reads TGTGCCAGCAGCGTTCGGAGGGGTGGACCAGTGGGAGAGACCCAGTACTTC. This gives the protein CASSVRRGGPVGETQYF. Looking up the rest from reference TRBV9 and TRBJ2-5 gives the full variable domain: DSGVTQTPKHLITATGQRVTLRCSPRSGDLSVYWYQQSLDQGLQFLIQYYNGEERAKGNILERFSAQQFPDLHSELNLSSLELGDSALYFCASSVRRGGPVGETQYFGPGTRLLVL.

The chain is built from TRBV2 and TRBJ2-4, with D unclear. Germline CDR1 reads SNHLY; CDR2 reads FYNNEI. This CDR3 has 15 residues. Trimming took 2 bases from V and 0 from J, leaving 8 bases between them. CDR3 sequence (DNA): TGTGCCAGCAGTGAAACTACCATAGCCAAAAACATTCAGTACTTC. Translated: CASSETTIAKNIQYF.

This clonotype showed up many times. CDR3 in amino acids: CASTLRTTSYEQYF. CDR3 nucleotide sequence: TGTGCCAGCACGCTCCGGACAACCTCCTACGAGCAGTACTTC. This chain uses TRBV28 with TRBJ2-7; tentative D call: TRBD1 (5 bases). CDR1 is MDHEN, CDR2 SYDVKM, per germline. Trimming took 7 bases from V and 0 from J, leaving 13 bases between them. CDR3 length: 14 amino acids.

This clonotype occurred many times. The chain recombines TRBV28 with TRBJ2-1, with TRBD1 matching 7 bases. Germline lookup yields CDR1 MDHEN and CDR2 SYDVKM. The CDR3 is 18 amino acids. The trim removed 3 bases at V and 4 bases at J, leaving 15 bases unmatched. CDR3 sequence: CASSFYSQGTARYNEQFF. CDR3 nucleotides: TGTGCCAGCAGTTTCTACTCACAGGGGACCGCCCGGTACAATGAGCAGTTCTTC.

This clonotype has a count of ten or more. The chain uses TRBV7-6 and TRBJ2-1, with 12 bases aligning to TRBD2. CDR3 length: 17 amino acids. The germline V gene has CDR1 SGHVS and CDR2 FNYEAQ. J gave up 9 bases and V 0 bases, and 9 bases lay outside the gene matches. The CDR3 region is CASSLAGLAGPGGEQFF. The CDR3 DNA reads TGTGCCAGCAGCTTAGCTGGACTAGCGGGGCCAGGGGGTGAGCAGTTCTTC.